This is a list of T cell receptor beta chains from one sample in a study of Ad26.COV2.S vaccination and SARS-CoV-2 variants. Profiling relied on immunoSEQ multiplex PCR, and the TCRdb table lists in-frame clones only, not all of them. The sample lists about 400,000 clones; approximately 89% were seen once. Material: peripheral blood, obtained in a trial of Ad26.COV2.S vaccine versus placebo. The receptors originated from a person aged 18 to 65 who received the Ad26.COV2.S COVID-19 vaccine or a placebo. CDR3s include the opening cysteine and the closing phenylalanine or tryptophan. D genes are given only for firm matches. The size of a clone is reported for some rows only, either as once, few or many, or as a class for expanded clones.

D: TRBD2
J: TRBJ2-7
size: NA
length: 17
V: TRBV6-2/TRBV6-3
CDR3: CASSYPGGTSGIYEQYF
DNA: TGTGCCAGCAGTTACCCCGGAGGGACTAGCGGGATCTACGAGCAGTACTTC

D: TRBD1
J: TRBJ1-2
size: NA
length: 14
V: TRBV28
CDR3: CASSRTGVGYGYTF
DNA: TGTGCCAGCAGTCGTACAGGGGTGGGGTATGGCTACACCTTC

D: TRBD1
J: TRBJ1-6
size: NA
length: 13
V: TRBV2
CDR3: CATKGTENSPLHF
DNA: TGTGCCACTAAAGGGACAGAGAATTCACCCCTCCACTTT

D: NA
J: TRBJ2-1
size: NA
length: 15
V: TRBV28
CDR3: CASSLPGPRHNEQFF
DNA: TGTGCCAGCAGTTTGCCGGGACCCAGACACAATGAGCAGTTCTTC

D: TRBD1
J: TRBJ2-6
size: NA
length: 17
V: TRBV15
CDR3: CATSREVQGVGANVLTF
DNA: TGTGCCACCAGCAGAGAGGTACAGGGGGTTGGGGCCAACGTCCTGACTTTC

D: NA
J: TRBJ2-5
size: NA
length: 14
V: TRBV30
CDR3: CAWIRAPWEETQYF
DNA: TGTGCCTGGATCCGGGCCCCTTGGGAGGAGACCCAGTACTTC

D: NA
J: TRBJ2-3
size: NA
length: 16
V: TRBV19
CDR3: CASSLASVWGTDTQYF
DNA: TGTGCCAGTAGCCTCGCTAGCGTATGGGGCACAGATACGCAGTATTTT

D: NA
J: TRBJ2-1
size: NA
length: 15
V: TRBV9
CDR3: CASSVADGLGNEQFF
DNA: TGTGCCAGCAGCGTAGCGGACGGACTGGGCAATGAGCAGTTCTTC

D: NA
J: TRBJ2-5
size: NA
length: 15
V: TRBV18
CDR3: CASSPARGVEETQYF
DNA: TGTGCCAGCTCACCAGCCAGGGGAGTCGAAGAGACCCAGTACTTC

D: NA
J: TRBJ1-3
size: NA
length: 13
V: TRBV3-1/TRBV3-2
CDR3: CASSRSSGGPPYF
DNA: TGTGCCAGCAGCCGAAGTTCAGGAGGCCCCCCATATTTT

D: TRBD1
J: TRBJ2-2
size: NA
length: 14
V: TRBV5-1
CDR3: CASSWGQAAGELFF
DNA: TGCGCCAGCAGCTGGGGACAGGCAGCCGGGGAGCTGTTTTTT

D: NA
J: TRBJ1-4
size: NA
length: 14
V: TRBV5-1
CDR3: CASSLGAGEGKLFF
DNA: TGCGCCAGCAGCTTGGGAGCGGGGGAAGGAAAACTGTTTTTT

D: NA
J: TRBJ1-6
size: few
length: 16
V: TRBV28
CDR3: CASSLREAGHTSPLHF
DNA: TGTGCCAGCAGTTTACGGGAGGCGGGACATACTTCACCCCTCCACTTT

D: NA
J: TRBJ2-4
size: once
length: 15
V: TRBV30
CDR3: CAWRSPQGGYDIQYF
DNA: TGTGCCTGGAGATCCCCCCAGGGGGGATATGACATTCAGTACTTC

D: TRBD2
J: TRBJ2-2
size: NA
length: 17
V: TRBV12-5
CDR3: CASGLVSSSGAYRELFF
DNA: TGTGCTAGTGGTTTGGTTAGTTCTAGCGGGGCGTACCGGGAGCTGTTTTTT

D: NA
J: TRBJ2-7
size: once
length: 15
V: TRBV7-6
CDR3: CASSFPNSEGYEQYF
DNA: TGTGCCAGCAGCTTCCCTAACAGTGAGGGATACGAGCAGTACTTC

D: NA
J: TRBJ1-2
size: NA
length: 13
V: TRBV24-1
CDR3: CATQRGGGYGYTF
DNA: TGTGCCACGCAACGGGGTGGGGGCTATGGCTACACCTTC

D: TRBD2
J: TRBJ2-1
size: NA
length: 17
V: TRBV29-1
CDR3: CSGQGAQREGLYNEQFF
DNA: TGCAGCGGTCAAGGGGCCCAGCGGGAGGGCCTTTACAATGAGCAGTTCTTC

D: NA
J: TRBJ1-2
size: few
length: 17
V: TRBV21-1
CDR3: CASSKGDRGPLNYGYTF
DNA: TGTGCCAGCAGCAAAGGGGACAGGGGCCCTCTTAACTATGGCTACACCTTC

D: NA
J: TRBJ2-5
size: NA
length: 15
V: TRBV7-6
CDR3: CASSLASRGVETQYF
DNA: TGTGCCAGCAGCTTAGCTTCAAGAGGGGTCGAGACCCAGTACTTC

D: NA
J: TRBJ2-4
size: NA
length: 16
V: TRBV5-1
CDR3: CASSSTGDRAKNIQYF
DNA: TGCGCCAGCAGTTCCACTGGAGACCGAGCCAAAAACATTCAGTACTTC

D: NA
J: TRBJ2-6
size: NA
length: 17
V: TRBV5-5
CDR3: CASSLVPQVAGANVLTF
DNA: TGTGCCAGCAGCTTAGTTCCTCAGGTTGCTGGGGCCAACGTCCTGACTTTC

D: NA
J: TRBJ2-7
size: once
length: 18
V: TRBV3-1/TRBV3-2
CDR3: CASSQALGGTSVSWEQYF
DNA: TGTGCCAGCAGCCAAGCCCTCGGGGGCACTAGCGTCTCATGGGAGCAGTACTTC

D: NA
J: TRBJ2-1
size: once
length: 12
V: TRBV7-9
CDR3: CASSLTWDEQFF
DNA: TGTGCCAGCAGCTTGACGTGGGATGAGCAGTTCTTC

D: NA
J: TRBJ2-7
size: NA
length: 16
V: TRBV27
CDR3: CASSSLPTFPGHEQYF
DNA: TGTGCCAGCAGTTCCCTCCCGACCTTTCCGGGGCACGAGCAGTACTTC

D: NA
J: TRBJ1-1
size: NA
length: 13
V: TRBV16
CDR3: CASSHGSGTEAFF
DNA: TGTGCCAGCAGCCACGGGTCCGGCACTGAAGCTTTCTTT